Listed here are 18 T cell receptor beta chains from one sample, sequenced in a study of cytomegalovirus exposure and HLA in healthy donors. The PCR had 60 Vbeta and 13 Jbeta primers. The data were produced by immunoSEQ multiplex PCR, yet TCRdb's version contains in-frame clones alone and is incomplete. The sample holds about 200,000 clones, roughly 85% seen once. Sequencing was performed on PBMCs. The receptors derive from a woman aged 45-65 years in good health and CMV-seronegative.

This chain connects TRBV4-3 to TRBJ2-5; TRBD2 matches 10 bases. With 2 bases clipped from V and 2 bases from J, the junction kept 11 bases outside the gene matches. Germline V gives CDR1 LGHNA, CDR2 YSLEER. CDR3 length: 18 residues. The CDR3 is CASSQTRRTSGRQETQYF. In DNA, the CDR3 is TGCGCCAGCAGCCAAACCCGCCGGACTAGCGGTCGACAAGAGACCCAGTACTTC.

V usage is TRBV18 and J usage is TRBJ1-1; D is uncertain. The V end lost 2 bases, the J end lost 2 bases, and 6 bases lay between the germline ends. CDR1 is KGHSH, CDR2 LQKENI, per germline. CDR3 length: 13 residues. The chain's CDR3 is CASSPYKNTEAFF. The CDR3 nucleotides read TGTGCCAGCTCACCATATAAAAACACTGAAGCTTTCTTT.

The chain is built from TRBV2 and TRBJ2-1; possible D gene TRBD2, 6 bases. Germline-derived CDR1 and CDR2 are SNHLY and FYNNEI. The CDR3 length is 15 residues. Trimming took 1 base from V and 0 from J, leaving 7 bases between them. The CDR3 sequence is CASSEGSGSYNEQFF. In DNA form, the CDR3 reads TGTGCCAGCAGTGAAGGTAGCGGCTCCTACAATGAGCAGTTCTTC.

The genes are TRBV28 and TRBJ2-7, with 7 bases aligning to TRBD2. CDR1 MDHEN and CDR2 SYDVKM come from the germline V gene. The CDR3 totals 17 residues. V shed 3 bases, J shed 4 bases, and the junction held 15 bases outside the gene matches. The CDR3 region is CASSFRLGASGVYEQYF. The CDR3 region has the DNA TGTGCCAGCAGTTTTCGTTTAGGGGCTAGCGGAGTGTACGAGCAGTACTTC.

The CDR3 spells CASSPAAGGVSGAHEQFF. For the CDR3, the DNA is TGTGCCAGCAGCCCGGCGGCAGGGGGCGTCTCCGGAGCCCATGAGCAGTTCTTC. This chain uses TRBV7-7 with TRBJ2-1, with 8 positions matching TRBD1. The V gene end was trimmed by 5 bases and the J gene end by 8 bases; junction bases not matched to a gene: 20. Germline-derived CDR1 and CDR2 are SSHAT and FNYEAQ (reference sequence). This CDR3 region has 18 residues.

V usage is TRBV10-3 and J usage is TRBJ2-7; D remains ambiguous. Germline V gene lookup returns CDR1 ENHRY and CDR2 SYGVKD. This CDR3 is 12 amino acids long. The V end was cut by 2 bases, the J end by 4 bases, with 6 bases between. CDR3 DNA: TGTGCCATCAGTGAGCATCCATACGAGCAGTACTTC. Encoded protein: CAISEHPYEQYF.

J is TRBJ2-7 and V is TRBV18, with D maybe TRBD2 (6 bases). The V end was cut by 6 bases, the J end by 2 bases, with 11 bases between. CDR3 length equals 13 residues. The germline V gene has CDR1 KGHSH and CDR2 LQKENI. The CDR3 loop is CASSDWGAYEQYF. DNA of the CDR3: TGTGCCAGCTCCGATTGGGGGGCCTACGAGCAGTACTTC.

The gene calls are TRBV5-1 and TRBJ1-6, with 7 bases lining up with TRBD1. The CDR3 sequence is 13 residues long. Germline trimming cut 7 bases from V and 5 bases from J; bases unmatched to any gene: 3. Looked up from germline, CDR1 is SGHRS and CDR2 is YFSETQ. CDR3 nucleotide sequence: TGCGCCAGCGGTGGACAGGATAATTCACCCCTCCACTTT. Its protein product is CASGGQDNSPLHF.

V and J are TRBV6-5 and TRBJ1-6; 9 bases align to TRBD1. J lost 16 bases, V lost 4 bases, and 11 bases had no gene match. The CDR3 is made up of 14 amino acids. Looked up from germline, CDR1 is MNHEY and CDR2 is SVGAGI. Here the CDR3 reads CASSSPGQGGGLHF. DNA for the CDR3: TGTGCCAGCAGTTCACCGGGACAGGGAGGGGGGCTCCACTTT.

CDR3 in amino acids: CASSPRDRVPGEQYF. The CDR3 nucleotides read TGTGCCAGCAGCCCCCGGGACAGGGTCCCCGGGGAGCAGTACTTC. The genes are TRBV7-8 and TRBJ2-7; 9 bases agree with TRBD1. The CDR3 has 15 amino acids. Germline V CDR1 and CDR2: SGHVS, FQNEAQ. The ends lost 5 bases at V and 7 bases at J; junction bases unmatched: 12.

V is TRBV28 and J is TRBJ1-2; D ambiguous. Germline CDR1 MDHEN, CDR2 SYDVKM. With 5 bases removed from V and 0 bases from J, the gap between germline ends came to 4 bases. The CDR3 sequence is 12 residues long. The CDR3 loop reads CASSLSNYGYTF. DNA of the CDR3: TGTGCCAGCAGTCTCTCTAACTATGGCTACACCTTC.

The chain links TRBV4-1 to TRBJ2-3, with 10 nucleotides matching TRBD2. CDR1 and CDR2 (germline): MGHRA, YSYEKL. This CDR3 is built from 17 residues. The junction had 9 bases not matched to a gene; V was cut back by 2 bases and J by 4 bases. CDR3 DNA: TGCGCCAGCAGCCAAAACCCAGCGGGAGGGGGCGCAGATACGCAGTATTTT. Translation: CASSQNPAGGGADTQYF.

The rearrangement joins TRBV7-2 to TRBJ2-5; 7 nucleotides agree with TRBD2. Trimming cost V 0 bases and J 1 base; bases outside gene matches: 11. The CDR3 sequence is 18 residues long. Germline V gene sequence: CDR1 SGHTA, CDR2 FQGNSA. The CDR3 sequence is CASSLAPRAAGIQETQYF. The CDR3 DNA reads as TGTGCCAGCAGCTTAGCCCCTCGGGCAGCGGGAATCCAAGAGACCCAGTACTTC.

The rearrangement joins TRBV28 to TRBJ2-3; 11 nucleotides align to TRBD2. Losses at the gene ends were 10 bases for V and 5 bases for J; bases not matched to a gene: 5. The CDR3 totals 13 residues. Germline CDR1 MDHEN, CDR2 SYDVKM. The chain's CDR3 is CATVGTSGDTQYF. The DNA of the CDR3 is TGTGCCACCGTTGGGACTAGCGGAGATACGCAGTATTTT.

The chain is built from TRBV15 and TRBJ1-1; no clear D gene. V was shortened by 0 bases and J by 6 bases, with 5 bases between the two germline ends. CDR1 and CDR2 (germline): LNHNV, YYDKDF (reference sequence). The CDR3 has 12 amino acids. CDR3 DNA: TGTGCCACCAGCAGAGACAGGTCTGAAGCTTTCTTT. Amino acids: CATSRDRSEAFF.

The rearrangement joins TRBV7-8 to TRBJ2-3; 7 bases are a match to TRBD2. This CDR3 spans 16 amino acids. Looked up from germline, CDR1 is SGHVS and CDR2 is FQNEAQ. Losses at the gene ends were 5 bases for V and 6 bases for J; bases not matched to a gene: 14. CDR3 sequence reads: CASSPRRAGEGDTQYF. The CDR3 nucleotides read TGTGCCAGCAGCCCCCGTAGGGCGGGAGAGGGGGATACGCAGTATTTT.

CDR3 bases: TGTGCCAGTAGTATTGGGGACAGGGCCTTCTACGAGCAGTACTTC. Residues: CASSIGDRAFYEQYF. The rearrangement joins TRBV19 to TRBJ2-7; 9 bases align to TRBD1. The CDR3 totals 15 residues. V lost 3 bases to trimming and J lost 3 bases; unmatched junction nucleotides: 6. The germline V gene has CDR1 LNHDA and CDR2 SQIVND (reference sequence).

The rearrangement links TRBV28 to TRBJ1-2; 9 bases fit TRBD1. Germline V gene lookup returns CDR1 MDHEN and CDR2 SYDVKM. Trimming took 5 bases from V and 2 from J; bases not matched to a gene: 12. CDR3 length equals 17 residues. The CDR3 sequence is CASSLSRTGETNYGYTF. The CDR3 DNA reads as TGTGCCAGCAGTCTGTCCCGGACAGGGGAAACGAACTATGGCTACACCTTC.